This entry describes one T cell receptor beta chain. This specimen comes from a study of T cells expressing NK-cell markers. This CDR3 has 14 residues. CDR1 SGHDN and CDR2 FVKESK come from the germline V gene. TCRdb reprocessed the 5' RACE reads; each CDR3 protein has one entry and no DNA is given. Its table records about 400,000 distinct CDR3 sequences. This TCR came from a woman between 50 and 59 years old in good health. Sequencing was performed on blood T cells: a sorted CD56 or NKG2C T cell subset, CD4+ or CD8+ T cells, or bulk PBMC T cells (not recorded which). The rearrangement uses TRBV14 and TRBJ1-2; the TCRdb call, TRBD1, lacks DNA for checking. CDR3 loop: CASSGLNRGRGYTF.